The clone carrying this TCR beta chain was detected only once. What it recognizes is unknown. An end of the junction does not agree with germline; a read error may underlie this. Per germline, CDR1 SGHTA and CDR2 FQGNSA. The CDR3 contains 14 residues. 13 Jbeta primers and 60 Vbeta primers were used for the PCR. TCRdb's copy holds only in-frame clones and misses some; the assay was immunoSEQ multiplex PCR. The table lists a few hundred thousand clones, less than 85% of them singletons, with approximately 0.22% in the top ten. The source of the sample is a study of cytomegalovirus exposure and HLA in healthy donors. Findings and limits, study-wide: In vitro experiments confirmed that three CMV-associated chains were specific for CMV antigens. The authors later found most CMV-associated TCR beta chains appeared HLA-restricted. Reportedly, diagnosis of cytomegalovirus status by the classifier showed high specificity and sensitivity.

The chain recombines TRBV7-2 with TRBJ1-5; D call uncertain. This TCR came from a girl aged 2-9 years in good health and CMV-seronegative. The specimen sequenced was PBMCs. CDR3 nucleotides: TGTGCCAGCAGCTCAGAGGTCCGGGATCAACCCCAGCATTTT. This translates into CASSSEVRDQPQHF. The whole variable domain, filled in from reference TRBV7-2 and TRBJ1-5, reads GAGVSQSPSNKVTEKGKDVELRCDPISGHTALYWYRQSLGQGLEFLIYFQGNSAPDKSGLPSDRFSAERTGGSVSTLTIQRTQQEDSAVYLCASSSEVRDQPQHFGDGTRLSIL.